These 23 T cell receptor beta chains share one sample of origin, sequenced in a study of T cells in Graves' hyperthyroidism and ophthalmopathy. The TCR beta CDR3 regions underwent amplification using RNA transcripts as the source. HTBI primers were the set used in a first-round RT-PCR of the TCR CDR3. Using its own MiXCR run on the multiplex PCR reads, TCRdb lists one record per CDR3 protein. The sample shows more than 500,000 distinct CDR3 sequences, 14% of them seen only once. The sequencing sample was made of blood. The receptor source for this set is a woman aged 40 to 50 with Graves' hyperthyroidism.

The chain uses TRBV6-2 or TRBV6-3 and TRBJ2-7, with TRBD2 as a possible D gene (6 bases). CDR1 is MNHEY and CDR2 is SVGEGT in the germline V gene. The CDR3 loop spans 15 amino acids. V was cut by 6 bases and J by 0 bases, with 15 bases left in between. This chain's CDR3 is CASSHPGLLSYEQYF. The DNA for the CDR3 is TGTGCCAGCAGCCACCCGGGACTGCTCTCCTACGAGCAGTACTTC.

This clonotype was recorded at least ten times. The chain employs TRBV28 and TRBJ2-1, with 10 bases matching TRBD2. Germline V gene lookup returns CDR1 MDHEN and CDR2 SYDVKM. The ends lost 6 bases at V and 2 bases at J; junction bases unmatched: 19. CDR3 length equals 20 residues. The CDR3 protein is CASRKTPGLAGEGAYNEQFF. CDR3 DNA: TGTGCCAGCAGAAAAACTCCCGGGCTAGCGGGAGAAGGGGCCTACAATGAGCAGTTCTTC.

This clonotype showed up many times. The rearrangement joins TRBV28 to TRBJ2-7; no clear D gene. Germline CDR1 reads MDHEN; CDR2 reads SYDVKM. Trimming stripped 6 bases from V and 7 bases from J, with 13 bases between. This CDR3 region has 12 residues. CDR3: CASSPPGEEQYF. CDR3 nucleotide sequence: TGTGCCAGCAGCCCCCCGGGTGAAGAGCAGTACTTC.

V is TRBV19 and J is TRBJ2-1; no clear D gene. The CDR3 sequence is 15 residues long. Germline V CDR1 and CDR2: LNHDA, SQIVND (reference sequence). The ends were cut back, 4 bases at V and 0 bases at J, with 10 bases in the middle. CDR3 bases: TGTGCCAGTAGTAAGACCTTGAGCTCCTACAATGAGCAGTTCTTC. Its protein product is CASSKTLSSYNEQFF.

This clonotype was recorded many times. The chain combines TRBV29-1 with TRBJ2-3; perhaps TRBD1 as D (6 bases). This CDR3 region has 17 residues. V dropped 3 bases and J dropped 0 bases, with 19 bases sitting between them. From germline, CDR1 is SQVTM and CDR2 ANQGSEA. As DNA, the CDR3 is TGCAGCGTTGATCAAGGTCTAGGGGGTTTTAGCACAGATACGCAGTATTTT. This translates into CSVDQGLGGFSTDTQYF.

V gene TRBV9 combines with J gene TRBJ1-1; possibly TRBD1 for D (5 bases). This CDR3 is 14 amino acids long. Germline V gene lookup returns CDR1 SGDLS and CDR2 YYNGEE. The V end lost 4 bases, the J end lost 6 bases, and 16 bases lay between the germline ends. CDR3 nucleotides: TGTGCCAGCAGCCCCGATAGGGGCGGTGCTGAAGCTTTCTTT. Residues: CASSPDRGGAEAFF.

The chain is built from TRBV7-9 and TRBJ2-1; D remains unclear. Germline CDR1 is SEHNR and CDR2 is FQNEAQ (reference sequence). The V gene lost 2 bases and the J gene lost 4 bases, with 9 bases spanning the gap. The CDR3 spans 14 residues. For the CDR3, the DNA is TGTGCCAGCAGCTTATCAACAGATTACAATGAGCAGTTCTTC. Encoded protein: CASSLSTDYNEQFF.

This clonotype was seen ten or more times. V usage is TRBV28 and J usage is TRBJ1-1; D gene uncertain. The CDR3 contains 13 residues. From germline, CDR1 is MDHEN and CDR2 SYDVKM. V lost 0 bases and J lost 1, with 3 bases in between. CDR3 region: CASSLWWNTEAFF. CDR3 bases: TGTGCCAGCAGTTTATGGTGGAACACTGAAGCTTTCTTT.

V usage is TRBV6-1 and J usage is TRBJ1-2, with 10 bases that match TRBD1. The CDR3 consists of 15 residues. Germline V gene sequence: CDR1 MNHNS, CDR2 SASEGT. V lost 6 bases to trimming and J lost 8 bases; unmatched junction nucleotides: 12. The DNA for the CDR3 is TGTGCCAGCAGGACGACAGGGGGCGCATTAAACGGCTACACCTTC. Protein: CASRTTGGALNGYTF.

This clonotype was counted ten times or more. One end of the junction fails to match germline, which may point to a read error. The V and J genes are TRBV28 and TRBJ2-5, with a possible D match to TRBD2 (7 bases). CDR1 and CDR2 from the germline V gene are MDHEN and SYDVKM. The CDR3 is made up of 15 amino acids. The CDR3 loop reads CASSYGGGDQATQYF. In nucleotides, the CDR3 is TGTGCCAGCAGCTATGGAGGGGGGGACCAAGCGACCCAGTACTTC.

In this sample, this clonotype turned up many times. CDR3 in amino acids: CASSRDRDPSYNEQFF. The CDR3 DNA reads TGTGCCAGCAGCCGAGATCGGGACCCATCCTACAATGAGCAGTTCTTC. V and J are TRBV2 and TRBJ2-1; D assignment may be TRBD1 or TRBD2 (5 bases each). The CDR3 consists of 16 residues. Germline loops: CDR1 SNHLY, CDR2 FYNNEI. V was cut by 6 bases and J by 1 base, with 16 bases left in between.

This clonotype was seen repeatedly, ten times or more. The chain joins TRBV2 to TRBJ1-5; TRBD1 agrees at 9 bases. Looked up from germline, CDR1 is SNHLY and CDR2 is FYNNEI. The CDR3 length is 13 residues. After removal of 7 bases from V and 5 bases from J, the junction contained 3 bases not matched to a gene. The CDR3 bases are TGTGCCAGCACCGGGACAGGGTATCAGCCCCAGCATTTT. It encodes CASTGTGYQPQHF.

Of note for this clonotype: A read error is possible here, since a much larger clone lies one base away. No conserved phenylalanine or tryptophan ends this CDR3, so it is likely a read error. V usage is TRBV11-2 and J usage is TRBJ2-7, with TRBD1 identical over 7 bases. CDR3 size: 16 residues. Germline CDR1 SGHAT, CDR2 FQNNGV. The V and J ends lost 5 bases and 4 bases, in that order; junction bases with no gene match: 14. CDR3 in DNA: TGTGCCAGCAGCATTGATTACAGGGGTATCGGATACGAGCAGTACCTC. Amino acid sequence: CASSIDYRGIGYEQYL.

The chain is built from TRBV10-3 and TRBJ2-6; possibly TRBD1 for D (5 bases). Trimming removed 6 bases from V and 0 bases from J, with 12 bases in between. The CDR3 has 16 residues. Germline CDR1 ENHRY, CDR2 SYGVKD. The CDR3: CAIRSDTGSGANVLTF. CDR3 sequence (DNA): TGTGCCATCAGATCGGACACGGGCTCTGGGGCCAACGTCCTGACTTTC.

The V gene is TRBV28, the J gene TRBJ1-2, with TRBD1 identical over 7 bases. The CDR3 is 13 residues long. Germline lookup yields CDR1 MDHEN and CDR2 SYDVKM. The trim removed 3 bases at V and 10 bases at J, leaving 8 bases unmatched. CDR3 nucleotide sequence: TGTGCCAGCAGTTTGACAGGGAATGGTGACTACACCTTC. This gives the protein CASSLTGNGDYTF.

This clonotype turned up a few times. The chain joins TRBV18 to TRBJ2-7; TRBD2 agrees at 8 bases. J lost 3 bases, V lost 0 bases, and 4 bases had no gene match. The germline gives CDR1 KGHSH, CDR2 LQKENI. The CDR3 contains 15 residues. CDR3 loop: CASSPPYAGGYEQYF. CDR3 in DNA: TGTGCCAGCTCACCACCCTATGCGGGAGGCTACGAGCAGTACTTC.

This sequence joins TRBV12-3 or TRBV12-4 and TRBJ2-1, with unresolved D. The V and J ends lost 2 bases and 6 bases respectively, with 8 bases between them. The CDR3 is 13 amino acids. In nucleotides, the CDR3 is TGTGCCAGCAGTTTATCGGCTAGCAATGAGCAGTTCTTC. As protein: CASSLSASNEQFF.

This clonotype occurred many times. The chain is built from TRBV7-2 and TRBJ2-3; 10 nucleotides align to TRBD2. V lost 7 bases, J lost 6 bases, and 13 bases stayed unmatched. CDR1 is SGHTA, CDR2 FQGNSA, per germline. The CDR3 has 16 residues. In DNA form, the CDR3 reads TGTGCCAGCAACGACGGACTAGCGGTGAATCGGGATACGCAGTATTTT. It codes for CASNDGLAVNRDTQYF.

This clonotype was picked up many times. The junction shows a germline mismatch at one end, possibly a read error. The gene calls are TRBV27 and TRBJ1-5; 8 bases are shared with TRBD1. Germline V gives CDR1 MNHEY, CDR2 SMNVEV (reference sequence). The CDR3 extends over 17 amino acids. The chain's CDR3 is CASSISIQGASNQPQHF. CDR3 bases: TGTGCCAGCAGTATATCTATTCAGGGGGCTAGCAATCAGCCCCAGCATTTT.

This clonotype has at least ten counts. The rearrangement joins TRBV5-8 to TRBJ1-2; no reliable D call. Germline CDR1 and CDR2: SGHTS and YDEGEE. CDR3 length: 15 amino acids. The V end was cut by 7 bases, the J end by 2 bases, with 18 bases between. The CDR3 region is CASLAPGSDNYGYTF. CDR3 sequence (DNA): TGTGCCAGCCTTGCCCCAGGCAGCGACAACTATGGCTACACCTTC.

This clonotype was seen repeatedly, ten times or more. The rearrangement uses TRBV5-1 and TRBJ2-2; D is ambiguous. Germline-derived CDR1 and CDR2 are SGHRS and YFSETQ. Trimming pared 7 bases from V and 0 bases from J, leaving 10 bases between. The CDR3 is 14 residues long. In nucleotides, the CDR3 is TGCGCCAGCTCGGCGGAGCCGAACACCGGGGAGCTGTTTTTT. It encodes CASSAEPNTGELFF.

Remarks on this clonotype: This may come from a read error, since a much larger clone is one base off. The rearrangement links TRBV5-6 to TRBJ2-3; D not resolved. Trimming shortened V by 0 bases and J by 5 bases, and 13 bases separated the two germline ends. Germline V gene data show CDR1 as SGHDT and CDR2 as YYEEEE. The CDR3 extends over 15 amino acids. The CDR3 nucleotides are TGTGCCAGCAGCTTGGGAGGAGTCGGCATAGATACGCAGTATTTT. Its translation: CASSLGGVGIDTQYF.

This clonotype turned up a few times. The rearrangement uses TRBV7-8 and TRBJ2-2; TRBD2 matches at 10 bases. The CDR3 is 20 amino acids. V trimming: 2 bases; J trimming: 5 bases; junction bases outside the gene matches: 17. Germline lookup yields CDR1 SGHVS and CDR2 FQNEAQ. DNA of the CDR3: TGTGCCAGCAGCTTACAGCTAGCGGGAGTAGGCGGGAGGTCGACCGGGGAGCTGTTTTTT. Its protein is CASSLQLAGVGGRSTGELFF. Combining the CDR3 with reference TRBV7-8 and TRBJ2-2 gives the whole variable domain GAGVSQSPRYKVAKRGQDVALRCDPISGHVSLFWYQQALGQGPEFLTYFQNEAQLDKSGLPSDRFFAERPEGSVSTLKIQRTQQEDSAVYLCASSLQLAGVGGRSTGELFFGEGSRLTVL.